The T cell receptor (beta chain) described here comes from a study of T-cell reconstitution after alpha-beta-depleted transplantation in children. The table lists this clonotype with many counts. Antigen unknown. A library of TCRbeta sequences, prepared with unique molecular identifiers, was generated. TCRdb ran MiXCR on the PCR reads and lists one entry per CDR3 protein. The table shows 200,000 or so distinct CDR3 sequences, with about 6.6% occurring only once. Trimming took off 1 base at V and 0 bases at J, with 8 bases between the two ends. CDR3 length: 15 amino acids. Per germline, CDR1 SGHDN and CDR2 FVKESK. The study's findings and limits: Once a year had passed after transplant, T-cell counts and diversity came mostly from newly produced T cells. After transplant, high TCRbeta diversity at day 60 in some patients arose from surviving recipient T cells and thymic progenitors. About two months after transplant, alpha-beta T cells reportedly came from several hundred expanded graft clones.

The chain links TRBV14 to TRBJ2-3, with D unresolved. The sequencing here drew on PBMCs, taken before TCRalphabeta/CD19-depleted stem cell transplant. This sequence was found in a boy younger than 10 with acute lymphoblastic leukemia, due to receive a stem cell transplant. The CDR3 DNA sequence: TGTGCCAGCAGCCAAGTCTCACCTAGCACAGATACGCAGTATTTT. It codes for CASSQVSPSTDTQYF.